Included here is one T cell receptor beta chain sequence, with context. Random-hexamer reverse transcription was applied to roughly 0.5 to 1 ug RNA. TCRdb re-derived calls from the immunoSEQ multiplex PCR reads in MiXCR, one entry per CDR3 protein. The sample records 200,000 to 250,000 distinct CDR3 sequences, about 95% being singletons. The sample comes from a study of CD8 T cells in Susac syndrome. CDR3 length: 11 residues. With 4 bases removed from V and 8 bases from J, the gap between germline ends came to 8 bases. Germline loops: CDR1 SQVTM, CDR2 ANQGSEA. This receptor was taken from a human donor with multiple sclerosis. The source material was CD4+ T cells from PBMCs. J is TRBJ1-4 and V is TRBV29-1; a possible D gene is TRBD1 (5 bases). The CDR3 DNA sequence: TGCAGCGTTGTGTGGGGCGAAAAACTGTTTTTT. Its protein product is CSVVWGEKLFF.